This T cell receptor (beta chain) was documented in a study of blood T cell repertoires in COVID-19. Study context: Sample material is recorded as cDNA or gDNA derived from T cells, B-cell-depleted T cells, or PBMCs.

Authors' analysis steps: Estimation of nucleated cell counts was performed using reference gene primer amplification. Method: immunoSEQ multiplex PCR; TCRdb's copy keeps in-frame clones and lacks some. V and J calls and clone size follow that table, whereas D and trimming were derived from the DNA. The top ten clones hold approximately 0.3% of a sample with around 700,000 clones, about 87% of them seen once. Germline trimming cut 1 base from V and 7 bases from J; bases unmatched to any gene: 3. The CDR3 totals 13 residues. Sequencing used peripheral blood. V usage is TRBV12-3 or TRBV12-4 and J usage is TRBJ2-7, with 8 bases identical to TRBD1. The source of this sequence is a woman aged 18 to 35 with acute or convalescent COVID-19. The CDR3 spells CASSLVDREEQYF. The CDR3 DNA reads as TGTGCCAGCAGTTTAGTGGACAGGGAAGAGCAGTACTTC.